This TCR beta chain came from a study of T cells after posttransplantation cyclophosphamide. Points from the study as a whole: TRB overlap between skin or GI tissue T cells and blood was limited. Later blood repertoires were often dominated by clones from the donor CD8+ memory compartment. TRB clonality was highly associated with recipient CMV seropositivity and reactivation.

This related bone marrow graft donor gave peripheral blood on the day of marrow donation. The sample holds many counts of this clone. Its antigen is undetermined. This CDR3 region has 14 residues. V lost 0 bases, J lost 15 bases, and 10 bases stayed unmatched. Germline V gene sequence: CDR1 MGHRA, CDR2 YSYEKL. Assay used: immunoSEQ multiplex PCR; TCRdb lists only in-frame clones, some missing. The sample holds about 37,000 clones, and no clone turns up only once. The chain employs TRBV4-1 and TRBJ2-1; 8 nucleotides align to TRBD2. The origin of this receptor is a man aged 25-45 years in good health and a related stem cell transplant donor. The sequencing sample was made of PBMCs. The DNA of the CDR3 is TGCGCCAGCAGCCAAGAAAGCGCACTAGCGGTAATGTTCTTC. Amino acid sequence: CASSQESALAVMFF.